The 30 T cell receptor beta chains presented below share a single source sample, sequenced in a study of T cell repertoires in cytomegalovirus infection. TCRdb processed the reads anew with MiXCR; each CDR3 protein has one entry. The data contain more than 85,000 distinct CDR3 sequences, more than 20% of them singletons. The sequencing sample was made of CD8+ T cells from PBMCs. These TCRs come from a human donor in good health (CMV status not recorded). Some clones in this sample may be carry-over from other donors' samples.

CDR3 sequence: CASSAVIADTQYF. The CDR3 DNA is TGTGCCAGCAGTGCGGTGATCGCAGATACGCAGTATTTT. The V call is TRBV6-4, the J call TRBJ2-3, with D unresolved. CDR1 and CDR2 from the germline V gene are MRHNA and SNTAGT. The CDR3 consists of 13 residues. The V and J ends lost 4 bases and 4 bases respectively, with 9 bases between them.

The chain employs TRBV27 and TRBJ1-2; D uncertain. Trimming left V 4 bases short and J 3 bases short, with 15 bases between. The CDR3 totals 15 residues. Germline V CDR1 and CDR2: MNHEY, SMNVEV (reference sequence). The CDR3, as DNA: TGTGCCAGCAGTTGGGGTCGCGGGGAGGACTATGGCTACACCTTC. Its protein product is CASSWGRGEDYGYTF.

The chain couples TRBV12-5 to TRBJ2-5, with D possibly being TRBD1 or TRBD2 (5 bases each). The germline CDR1 and CDR2 sequences are LGHNT and FRNRAP. This CDR3 region has 15 residues. Between the trimmed V and J ends, which lost 4 bases and 0 bases, there was a span of 12 bases. The CDR3 here is CASGWTGTYQETQYF. The CDR3 coding sequence is TGTGCTAGTGGTTGGACCGGGACCTACCAAGAGACCCAGTACTTC.

The J gene is TRBJ1-1, the V gene TRBV12-3 or TRBV12-4, with D unresolved. The CDR3 contains 14 residues. Deletions cut 4 bases from V and 4 bases from J, with 13 bases between. For the CDR3, the DNA is TGTGCCAGCAGTTCAAGAGACTTCAGCACTGAAGCTTTCTTT. Translated: CASSSRDFSTEAFF.

This clonotype occurred a few times. The rearrangement joins TRBV5-1 to TRBJ2-1; 10 bases fit TRBD1. The CDR3 runs to 14 residues. The trim removed 2 bases at V and 8 bases at J, leaving 4 bases unmatched. Germline V gene lookup returns CDR1 SGHRS and CDR2 YFSETQ. CDR3 sequence: CASSFRQGADEQFF. CDR3 bases: TGCGCCAGCAGCTTTAGACAGGGGGCTGATGAGCAGTTCTTC.

This clonotype was found a few times. The chain uses TRBV29-1 and TRBJ2-5, with D perhaps matching TRBD1 (5 bases). The CDR3 contains 12 residues. Trimming cost V 6 bases and J 1 base, with 9 bases left between them. Per the germline V gene, CDR1 is SQVTM and CDR2 is ANQGSEA. Here the CDR3 reads CSVPDSQETQYF. In DNA, the CDR3 is TGCAGCGTCCCCGACAGCCAAGAGACCCAGTACTTC. The variable domain in full, completed from reference TRBV29-1 and TRBJ2-5, reads SAVISQKPSRDICQRGTSLTIQCQVDSQVTMMFWYRQQPGQSLTLIATANQGSEATYESGFVIDKFPISRPNLTFSTLTVSNMSPEDSSIYLCSVPDSQETQYFGPGTRLLVL.

The V call is TRBV2, the J call TRBJ2-1; 10 bases align to TRBD2. With 7 bases clipped from V and 6 bases from J, the junction kept 15 bases outside the gene matches. CDR3 length: 17 residues. Germline CDR1 is SNHLY and CDR2 is FYNNEI. For the CDR3, the DNA is TGTGCCAGCAATCCTCAAAGCCCGGGACTAGCGCCCAATGAGCAGTTCTTC. Its translation: CASNPQSPGLAPNEQFF. Using reference TRBV2 and TRBJ2-1 for the parts outside the CDR3, the full variable domain is EPEVTQTPSHQVTQMGQEVILRCVPISNHLYFYWYRQILGQKVEFLVSFYNNEISEKSEIFDDQFSVERPDGSNFTLKIRSTKLEDSAMYFCASNPQSPGLAPNEQFFGPGTRLTVL.

The sample holds many counts of this clonotype. The chain employs TRBV12-3 or TRBV12-4 and TRBJ1-1, with D possibly being TRBD1 (6 bases). The CDR3 is 13 amino acids. The V end was cut by 6 bases, the J end by 1 base, with 9 bases between. In nucleotides, the CDR3 is TGTGCCAGCAGGTCGACAGGGAACACTGAAGCTTTCTTT. Its protein product is CASRSTGNTEAFF.

CDR3 DNA sequence: TGTGCCAGCAGTTACCGGACAGGGGTTTGGGAGACCCAGTACTTC. This sequence encodes CASSYRTGVWETQYF. This sequence joins TRBV6-2 or TRBV6-3 and TRBJ2-5; 9 bases fit TRBD1. With 2 bases clipped from V and 5 bases from J, the junction kept 6 bases outside the gene matches. The CDR3 totals 15 residues. Germline V CDR1 and CDR2: MNHEY, SVGEGT.

The sample holds a few counts of this clonotype. V gene TRBV9 combines with J gene TRBJ1-2; 7 bases match TRBD1. Unmatched junction bases numbered 5, after V lost 3 bases and J lost 3 bases. The CDR3 sequence is 14 residues long. Germline loops: CDR1 SGDLS, CDR2 YYNGEE. CDR3: CASSASGTDYGYTF. The DNA of the CDR3 is TGTGCCAGCAGCGCCTCCGGGACAGACTATGGCTACACCTTC.

The chain is built from TRBV2 and TRBJ2-1; 10 nucleotides align to TRBD2. V shed 3 bases and J 6 bases; nucleotides not matched to a gene: 2. The CDR3 contains 14 residues. CDR1 and CDR2 from the germline V gene are SNHLY and FYNNEI. CDR3 amino acids: CASSDTSGINEQFF. The CDR3 DNA follows: TGTGCCAGCAGTGACACTAGCGGGATCAATGAGCAGTTCTTC.

The chain employs TRBV19 and TRBJ1-1; D perhaps matches TRBD1 (5 bases). Germline values: CDR1 LNHDA, CDR2 SQIVND (reference sequence). The CDR3 extends over 12 amino acids. The V end lost 7 bases, the J end lost 4 bases, and 10 bases lay between the germline ends. The chain's CDR3 is CASTTGGTEAFF. CDR3 nucleotides: TGTGCCAGTACGACGGGGGGCACTGAAGCTTTCTTT.

The genes are TRBV4-3 and TRBJ2-3; 7 bases line up with TRBD2. The CDR3 contains 15 residues. In germline, CDR1 is LGHNA, CDR2 YSLEER. V dropped 4 bases and J dropped 4; count of bases not matched to a gene: 8. In nucleotides, the CDR3 is TGCGCCAGCAGCCCCGAGGAGGGGAGGGCAGATACGCAGTATTTT. Its protein is CASSPEEGRADTQYF.

This clonotype showed up just a few times. V gene TRBV11-2 combines with J gene TRBJ1-6, with TRBD1 matching over 8 bases. The CDR3 is 16 amino acids. Germline CDR1 SGHAT, CDR2 FQNNGV. V was clipped by 4 bases and J by 7 bases; unmatched bases: 9. The CDR3 is CASSSGTGGGNSPLHF. CDR3 coding DNA: TGTGCCAGCAGCTCCGGGACAGGCGGCGGGAATTCACCCCTCCACTTT.

There are many counts of this clonotype. The J gene is TRBJ2-1, the V gene TRBV7-6, with TRBD2 matching over 7 bases. This CDR3 region has 15 residues. Germline V gene data show CDR1 as SGHVS and CDR2 as FNYEAQ. Unmatched junction bases numbered 4, after V lost 1 base and J lost 4 bases. CDR3 nucleotides: TGTGCCAGCAGCTTAGGGCTAGCGGAGTACAATGAGCAGTTCTTC. Translated: CASSLGLAEYNEQFF.

This clonotype has more than one count but fewer than ten. The rearrangement joins TRBV25-1 to TRBJ2-1, with TRBD2 identical over 10 bases. The CDR3 has 14 amino acids. In germline, CDR1 is MGHDK, CDR2 SYGVNS. The junction had 3 bases not matched to a gene; V was cut back by 3 bases and J by 7 bases. The CDR3 sequence: CASSDLAGVNEQFF. In nucleotides, the CDR3 is TGTGCCAGCAGTGATCTAGCGGGAGTTAATGAGCAGTTCTTC.

Many counts were recorded for this clonotype. The chain employs TRBV7-9 and TRBJ1-1; D possibly corresponds to TRBD1 (6 bases). Trimming took 5 bases from V and 1 from J, leaving 17 bases between them. Germline V lookup: CDR1 SEHNR, CDR2 FQNEAQ (reference sequence). CDR3 length: 16 amino acids. The DNA for the CDR3 is TGTGCCAGCAGCCTCCAAGGAGGAGGGGGGAACACTGAAGCTTTCTTT. Translated, it gives CASSLQGGGGNTEAFF.

This clonotype was recorded at least ten times. The chain recombines TRBV7-2 with TRBJ2-3; the match to TRBD2 covers 7 bases. Germline values: CDR1 SGHTA, CDR2 FQGNSA. Losses at the gene ends were 4 bases for V and 2 bases for J; bases not matched to a gene: 6. CDR3 length: 15 residues. For the CDR3, the DNA is TGTGCCAGCAGCTCTCTAGCGGCGGTCACAGATACGCAGTATTTT. It is translated as CASSSLAAVTDTQYF. Looking up the rest from reference TRBV7-2 and TRBJ2-3 gives the full variable domain: GAGVSQSPSNKVTEKGKDVELRCDPISGHTALYWYRQSLGQGLEFLIYFQGNSAPDKSGLPSDRFSAERTGGSVSTLTIQRTQQEDSAVYLCASSSLAAVTDTQYFGPGTRLTVL.

The chain carries TRBV29-1 and TRBJ2-7, with TRBD1 as a possible D gene (5 bases). This CDR3 is 14 amino acids long. V lost 2 bases to trimming and J lost 4 bases, with 15 bases between them. In germline, CDR1 is SQVTM, CDR2 ANQGSEA. The CDR3 sequence: CSVETGPPTYEQYF. CDR3 nucleotides: TGCAGCGTTGAAACAGGACCTCCTACTTACGAGCAGTACTTC.

This clonotype was seen ten or more times. The chain joins TRBV6-2 or TRBV6-3 to TRBJ1-1; 9 positions agree with TRBD1. The germline CDR1 and CDR2 sequences are MNHEY and SVGEGT. This CDR3 spans 16 amino acids. J lost 5 bases, V lost 6 bases, and 13 bases had no gene match. CDR3 sequence: CASSQGPQGAYTEAFF. CDR3 sequence (DNA): TGTGCCAGCAGCCAGGGCCCACAGGGGGCGTATACTGAAGCTTTCTTT.

There are a few counts of this clonotype. This chain links TRBV7-8 with TRBJ1-2, with 7 bases aligning to TRBD1. Germline V CDR1 and CDR2: SGHVS, FQNEAQ. V lost 2 bases and J lost 8; bases outside the gene matches: 11. The CDR3 has 15 amino acids. Here the CDR3 reads CASSLYRQGVPGYTF. CDR3 coding DNA: TGTGCCAGCAGCTTATACCGGCAGGGGGTCCCGGGCTACACCTTC.

The chain employs TRBV18 and TRBJ2-3; D call uncertain. CDR1 and CDR2 from the germline V gene are KGHSH and LQKENI. This CDR3 region has 13 residues. V gave up 3 bases and J gave up 3 bases, with 7 bases separating them. The CDR3: CASSPASTDTQYF. The CDR3 region has the DNA TGTGCCAGCTCACCTGCCTCAACAGATACGCAGTATTTT.

This sequence joins TRBV5-1 and TRBJ2-3; 7 nucleotides line up with TRBD1. The CDR3 has 15 residues. Trimming removed 0 bases from V and 2 bases from J; junction bases left unmatched: 3. Germline CDR1 reads SGHRS; CDR2 reads YFSETQ. CDR3: CASSLDGTVTDTQYF. The CDR3 DNA sequence: TGCGCCAGCAGCTTGGACGGGACAGTCACAGATACGCAGTATTTT.

The rearrangement uses TRBV28 and TRBJ1-4, with TRBD1 identical over 8 bases. The CDR3 contains 16 residues. V gave up 5 bases and J gave up 2 bases; unmatched junction bases: 7. CDR1 is MDHEN and CDR2 is SYDVKM in the germline V gene. This chain's CDR3 is CASSTTGGATNEKLFF. DNA of the CDR3: TGTGCCAGCAGTACCACAGGGGGGGCGACTAATGAAAAACTGTTTTTT. The variable domain in full, with the rest retrieved from reference TRBV28 and TRBJ1-4, is DVKVTQSSRYLVKRTGEKVFLECVQDMDHENMFWYRQDPGLGLRLIYFSYDVKMKEKGDIPEGYSVSREKKERFSLILESASTNQTSMYLCASSTTGGATNEKLFFGSGTQLSVL.

This clonotype has ten or more counts. The V and J genes are TRBV7-2 and TRBJ2-7; 7 nucleotides agree with TRBD2. CDR1 is SGHTA and CDR2 is FQGNSA in the germline V gene. The CDR3 loop spans 13 amino acids. V lost 4 bases, J lost 5 bases, and 5 bases stayed unmatched. This CDR3 is CASSYGGSNEQYF. CDR3 in DNA: TGTGCCAGCAGCTACGGGGGGTCGAACGAGCAGTACTTC.

This clonotype was found a few times. V gene TRBV27 combines with J gene TRBJ2-7, with 8 nucleotides matching TRBD2. CDR1 is MNHEY, CDR2 SMNVEV, per germline (reference sequence). The CDR3 extends over 17 amino acids. J lost 3 bases, V lost 3 bases, and 13 bases had no gene match. The DNA for the CDR3 is TGTGCCAGCAGTTTTCGGACAGCGAGCGGGGGTCTCTACGAGCAGTACTTC. Protein sequence: CASSFRTASGGLYEQYF.

This clonotype was observed at least ten times. The rearrangement uses TRBV7-2 and TRBJ2-2, with 16 bases matching TRBD2. This CDR3 spans 18 amino acids. The trim removed 6 bases at V and 6 bases at J, leaving 10 bases unmatched. Germline CDR1 and CDR2: SGHTA and FQGNSA. The CDR3 DNA sequence: TGTGCCAGCAGAGGACCCGGGACTAGCGGGGGGGCCCCCGGGGAGCTGTTTTTT. This sequence encodes CASRGPGTSGGAPGELFF. Complete variable domain (other parts from reference TRBV7-2 and TRBJ2-2): GAGVSQSPSNKVTEKGKDVELRCDPISGHTALYWYRQSLGQGLEFLIYFQGNSAPDKSGLPSDRFSAERTGGSVSTLTIQRTQQEDSAVYLCASRGPGTSGGAPGELFFGEGSRLTVL.

This clonotype was found many times. This rearrangement joins TRBV28 to TRBJ1-1; D is ambiguous. The V end was cut by 1 base, the J end by 4 bases, with 13 bases between. This CDR3 contains 15 residues. Germline V CDR1 and CDR2: MDHEN, SYDVKM. CDR3 bases: TGTGCCAGCAGTTTATCTGAGGGAGGAGGCACTGAAGCTTTCTTT. This sequence encodes CASSLSEGGGTEAFF.

Details on this clonotype: This could be a read error, since a much larger clone is one nucleotide away. The chain joins TRBV11-3 to TRBJ2-7, with 7 bases fitting TRBD1. Germline trimming cut 5 bases from V and 2 bases from J; bases unmatched to any gene: 3. This CDR3 has 13 residues. Germline lookup yields CDR1 SGHNT and CDR2 YENEEA. DNA for the CDR3: TGTGCCAGCAGCCCGACAGGGACCTACGAGCAGTACTTC. It specifies CASSPTGTYEQYF.

This clonotype was found a few times. V gene TRBV20-1 combines with J gene TRBJ1-1, with 7 bases aligning to TRBD1. The V gene's germline CDR1 is DFQATT and CDR2 SNEGSKA (reference sequence). J was trimmed by 8 bases and V by 3 bases; bases with no gene match: 3. CDR3 length: 11 residues. CDR3 DNA sequence: TGCAGTGCTAGGGGGGGACAGGAAGCTTTCTTT. Translating gives CSARGGQEAFF.